Below, 6 T cell receptor beta chains from the same sample are listed, as sequenced in a study of T cell responses to AZD1222 COVID-19 vaccine. The repertoire was sequenced with immunoSEQ multiplex PCR; TCRdb's copy has only in-frame clones and lacks some. This table holds 150,000 to 200,000 clones, roughly 90% found once. The sequenced sample was peripheral blood, obtained 28 days after the second AZD1222 dose. Receptors originate from an adult who received the AZD1222 COVID-19 vaccine.

This clone was observed once. The chain uses TRBV10-3 and TRBJ2-4, with a weak D call TRBD2 (5 bases). The CDR3 totals 15 residues. Trimming pared 2 bases from V and 6 bases from J, leaving 14 bases between. Germline CDR1 is ENHRY and CDR2 is SYGVKD. For the CDR3, the DNA is TGTGCCATCAGTGAGCCCTCTAGGACTGGAAACATTCAGTACTTC. Its translation: CAISEPSRTGNIQYF.

This clone was detected only once. Other DNA sequences within the sample encode an identical CDR3. The gene calls are TRBV19 and TRBJ2-7, with D perhaps matching TRBD1 (6 bases). Germline V lookup: CDR1 LNHDA, CDR2 SQIVND (reference sequence). Trimming removed 3 bases from V and 1 base from J, with 13 bases in between. There are 15 residues in the CDR3. The CDR3 nucleotides are TGTGCCAGTAGTATTGGGCAGGGGCTATCCTACGAGCAGTACTTC. Translation gives CASSIGQGLSYEQYF.

The V call is TRBV18, the J call TRBJ1-5, with TRBD1 as a possible D gene (6 bases). This CDR3 comprises 17 residues. Germline CDR1 KGHSH, CDR2 LQKENI. With 3 bases removed from V and 1 base from J, the gap between germline ends came to 16 bases. The DNA for the CDR3 is TGTGCCAGCTCACCGAGACTTCTCAGGGGAAGCAATCAGCCCCAGCATTTT. It codes for CASSPRLLRGSNQPQHF.

CDR3 loop: CASSQGLNTEAFF. For the CDR3, the DNA is TGTGCCAGTAGTCAGGGACTGAACACTGAAGCTTTCTTT. J is TRBJ1-1 and V is TRBV19; D is perhaps TRBD1 (5 bases). V was trimmed by 5 bases and J by 0 bases, leaving 7 bases between them. Germline V gives CDR1 LNHDA, CDR2 SQIVND (reference sequence). The CDR3 runs to 13 residues.

The chain combines TRBV4-1 with TRBJ1-1; no definite D call. The CDR3 has 11 amino acids. V lost 0 bases and J lost 11, with 7 bases in between. Germline CDR1 is MGHRA and CDR2 is YSYEKL. For the CDR3, the DNA is TGCGCCAGCAGCCAAGACACGCGGGCTTTCTTT. Translating gives CASSQDTRAFF.

This chain links TRBV11-2 with TRBJ1-1; weak D call: TRBD1 (6 bases). The CDR3 totals 17 residues. V was cut by 4 bases and J by 1 base, with 19 bases left in between. The germline V gene has CDR1 SGHAT and CDR2 FQNNGV. This CDR3 reads CASSSRIQGLANTEAFF. The DNA for the CDR3 is TGTGCCAGCAGCTCAAGGATCCAGGGGTTGGCGAACACTGAAGCTTTCTTT. Full variable domain (remainder filled in from reference TRBV11-2 and TRBJ1-1): EAGVAQSPRYKIIEKRQSVAFWCNPISGHATLYWYQQILGQGPKLLIQFQNNGVVDDSQLPKDRFSAERLKGVDSTLKIQPAKLEDSAVYLCASSSRIQGLANTEAFFGQGTRLTVV.